A single sample gave rise to the 3 T cell receptor beta chains below, sequenced in a study of CD8 T cells in ankylosing spondylitis. TCRdb ran MiXCR on the 5' RACE reads and lists one entry per CDR3 protein. The sample records 350,000 to 400,000 distinct CDR3 sequences, 20% being singletons. The sequenced sample was blood, either unsorted or a sorted T cell fraction (not recorded which). These receptors all come from a male donor with ankylosing spondylitis or in good health (not recorded which).

The chain has TRBV7-9 and TRBJ2-2, with D unclear. Germline CDR1 and CDR2: SEHNR and FQNEAQ (reference sequence). The ends were cut back, 2 bases at V and 4 bases at J, with 8 bases in the middle. The CDR3 is 14 residues long. Here the CDR3 reads CASSLRPGTGELFF. DNA of the CDR3: TGTGCCAGCAGCTTACGACCCGGCACCGGGGAGCTGTTTTTT.

This clonotype has ten or more counts. The gene calls are TRBV12-3 or TRBV12-4 and TRBJ2-7, with D hard to call. The CDR3 loop spans 11 amino acids. Deletions cut 3 bases from V and 5 bases from J, with 5 bases between. CDR3 bases: TGTGCCAGCAGTTTTGCGGACGAGCAGTACTTC. This translates into CASSFADEQYF.

This clonotype was seen only a few times. This chain uses TRBV30 with TRBJ2-1; D perhaps matches TRBD2 (5 bases). Deletions cut 4 bases from V and 7 bases from J, with 11 bases between. The CDR3 totals 12 residues. Germline V gene sequence: CDR1 GTSNPN, CDR2 SVGIG (reference sequence). CDR3 sequence reads: CAWNEGGNEQFF. CDR3 bases: TGTGCCTGGAATGAGGGCGGGAATGAGCAGTTCTTC.